This is a list of T cell receptor beta chains from one sample in a study of cytomegalovirus exposure and HLA in healthy donors. Sequenced by immunoSEQ multiplex PCR; TCRdb stores in-frame clones only, minus some. This sample's table has around 140,000 clones. The specimen sequenced was PBMCs. The receptors were sampled from a male donor in good health and CMV-seronegative. The CDR3 runs from the conserved cysteine through the conserved F or W. D genes are given only for firm matches. Clone size is shown for a subset of rows, as once, few, many or a class of expanded clone.

d_call j_call v_call clone_size cdr3_nt cdr3_aa
. TRBJ2-1 TRBV7-2 . TGTGCCAGCAGCCCATGGTCTGAGGGGCAGTTCTTC CASSPWSEGQFF
TRBD2 TRBJ2-2 TRBV7-9 . TGTGCCAGCAGCTTCCCTAGCGGGAGGGATACCGGGGAGCTGTTTTTT CASSFPSGRDTGELFF
. TRBJ1-1 TRBV2 . TGTGCCAGCAGTTATAAGAACACTGAAGCTTTCTTT CASSYKNTEAFF
. TRBJ1-4 TRBV30 . TGTGCCCGACGAGGACAGTTTAATGAAAAACTGTTTTTT CARRGQFNEKLFF
TRBD2 TRBJ2-5 TRBV5-1 . TGCGCCAGCAGCTTGGCGTCCGGGAGGGTCCAAGAGACCCAGTACTTC CASSLASGRVQETQYF
TRBD1 TRBJ2-7 TRBV5-1 . TGCGCCAGCACCGAGCAGGGGCAGGGGGTGATCTACGAGCAGTACTTC CASTEQGQGVIYEQYF
TRBD1 TRBJ2-7 TRBV5-1 . TGCGCCAGCAGCAAGGACAGGGGGCGAGAGCAGTACTTC CASSKDRGREQYF
. TRBJ1-3 TRBV7-2 . TGTGCCAGCAGCGCCCGACTATCCTCTGGAAACACCATATATTTT CASSARLSSGNTIYF
. TRBJ1-1 TRBV5-6 . TGTGCCAGCAGCTTGGTGCCCCCCATGGCACCCTTCAACACTGAAGCTTTCTTT CASSLVPPMAPFNTEAFF
. TRBJ2-1 TRBV6-1 . TGTGCCAGCAGTGAAGGACAGGCCTCCTACAATGAGCAGTTCTTC CASSEGQASYNEQFF
TRBD1 TRBJ1-6 TRBV5-6 . TGTGCCAGCAGCTTGGCCGTAGGGGGCGCCCCCAATTCACCCCTCCACTTT CASSLAVGGAPNSPLHF
TRBD1 TRBJ2-7 TRBV30 . TGTGCCTGGAGGGGACAGGGGGGGTACGAGCAGTACTTC CAWRGQGGYEQYF
TRBD2 TRBJ2-5 TRBV30 . TGTGCCTGGAGTTCTGACGGGGGGGTACAAGAGACCCAGTACTTC CAWSSDGGVQETQYF
TRBD2 TRBJ2-7 TRBV5-1 . TGCGCCAGCAGCTTGGTGACTAGCGGAACCTACGAGCAGTACTTC CASSLVTSGTYEQYF
. TRBJ1-1 TRBV6-4 . TGTGCCAGCAGTGACTCTCCAGGGCTCACTGAAGCTTTCTTT CASSDSPGLTEAFF
. TRBJ1-4 TRBV9 . TGTGCCAGCAGCTCTAGTGGAGGTAATGAAAAACTGTTTTTT CASSSSGGNEKLFF
. TRBJ1-2 TRBV29-1 . TGCAGCGTTTACGGCAGGTCTGGCTACACCTTC CSVYGRSGYTF
. TRBJ1-2 TRBV29-1 . TGCAGCGTTCGCTTACGGGATCCCTTACGTGGCTACACCTTC CSVRLRDPLRGYTF
. TRBJ1-6 TRBV19 . TGTGCCAGTAGTGAGGGAGACACTGGGTATTCACCCCTCCACTTT CASSEGDTGYSPLHF
TRBD1 TRBJ1-4 TRBV6-5 . TGTGCCAGCAGTCGGACAGGGGGCAATGAAAAACTGTTTTTT CASSRTGGNEKLFF
TRBD1 TRBJ2-6 TRBV11-2 . TGTGCCAGCCATGGGGACAGGGTATTGTCAGGGGCCAACGTCCTGACTTTC CASHGDRVLSGANVLTF
. TRBJ2-6 TRBV30 . TGTGCGCGGGGACAGTCTGGGGCCAACGTCCTGACTTTC CARGQSGANVLTF
. TRBJ1-2 TRBV5-6 . TGTGCCAGCAGCTTGGTAGGGAGAGGCCATGGCTACACCTTC CASSLVGRGHGYTF
. TRBJ1-4 TRBV27 . TGTGCCAGCAGTTTATCCCCGGCTAATGAAAAACTGTTTTTT CASSLSPANEKLFF
TRBD1 TRBJ1-5 TRBV5-1 . TGCGCCAGCAGCTTACAGGGGGTAAGCAATCAGCCCCAGCATTTT CASSLQGVSNQPQHF
TRBD1 TRBJ2-5 TRBV6-6 . TGTGCCAGCAGTTACTCGGGACAGAAAATGGAGACCCAGTACTTC CASSYSGQKMETQYF
TRBD1 TRBJ2-3 TRBV6-5 . TGTGCCAGCAGTTTCACTTTACAGGGGACAGATACGCAGTATTTT CASSFTLQGTDTQYF
TRBD1 TRBJ2-7 TRBV5-4 . TGTGCCAGCAGCCCGGACAGGGGGCGAAGCGAGCAGTACTTC CASSPDRGRSEQYF
TRBD1 TRBJ1-5 TRBV27 . TGTGCCAGCGGACGAAGACAGGGGGATCAGCCCCAGCATTTT CASGRRQGDQPQHF
. TRBJ2-7 TRBV10-3 . TGTGCCAGCCGACAGTACGAGCAGTACTTC CASRQYEQYF
TRBD2 TRBJ2-3 TRBV30 . TGTGCCTGGATTGGGGTACGGCGGGAGCCCGCAGATACGCAGTATTTT CAWIGVRREPADTQYF
. TRBJ1-5 TRBV30 . TGTGCCTGGAGTGTAACGGGAACCCGGGGCAATCAGCCCCAGCATTTT CAWSVTGTRGNQPQHF
TRBD1 TRBJ1-1 TRBV19 . TGTGCCAGTAGTCCCTCACTGACAGGGGACGTAAAAAACATGAACACTGAAGCTTTCTTT CASSPSLTGDVKNMNTEAFF
. TRBJ1-2 TRBV13 medium-sized TGTGCCAGCAGCTTGCGAGGCCCCTCGGGCTATGGCTACACCTTC CASSLRGPSGYGYTF
. TRBJ1-1 TRBV7-8 . TGTGCCAGCAGCTCCCTACAGGGTTCCGGCACTGAAGCTTTCTTT CASSSLQGSGTEAFF
TRBD2 TRBJ2-3 TRBV18 . TGTGCCAGCTCACCACCGGCTAGCGGGGTTGTAGATACGCAGTATTTT CASSPPASGVVDTQYF
TRBD1 TRBJ2-1 TRBV29-1 . TGCAGCATCCCGGGACAGGGACGAAATGAGCAGTTCTTC CSIPGQGRNEQFF
TRBD1 TRBJ2-2 TRBV29-1 . TGCAGCGCCGCGACAGGGGGCGTTACCGGGGAGCTGTTTTTT CSAATGGVTGELFF
. TRBJ1-6 TRBV18 . TGTGCCAGCTCTCTCCCGGGATTTAATTCACCCCTCCACTTT CASSLPGFNSPLHF
TRBD1 TRBJ2-5 TRBV5-6 . TGTGCCAGCAGCCCCGTAGGACAGGGTGCCAAGGAGACCCAGTACTTC CASSPVGQGAKETQYF
TRBD1 TRBJ2-1 TRBV10-1 . TGCGCCAGCAGTGTACAGGGGGCTTACAATGAGCAGTTCTTC CASSVQGAYNEQFF
TRBD2 TRBJ2-7 TRBV29-1 . TGCAGCCCCAGCCATTACTCTAGCGGGATTGACACCTACGAGCAGTACTTC CSPSHYSSGIDTYEQYF
. TRBJ1-6 TRBV5-6 . TGTGCCAGCCAATTGCGAAAGACTTCTAATTCACCCCTCCACTTT CASQLRKTSNSPLHF
. TRBJ2-7 TRBV14 . TGTGCCAGCAGCCGACAGGGTGGGGGGACCTACGAGCAGTACTTC CASSRQGGGTYEQYF
. TRBJ1-1 TRBV7-9 . TGTGCCAGCAGCTTAGCTCAGGGCTTCACTGAAGCTTTCTTT CASSLAQGFTEAFF
TRBD1 TRBJ1-2 TRBV2 . TGTGCCAGCAACCGGGACAGGGTCGACTATGGCTACACCTTC CASNRDRVDYGYTF
. TRBJ1-2 TRBV4-3 . TGCGCCAGCAGCCAAGGGGTCGCGTTGGGAGGCTATGGCTACACCTTC CASSQGVALGGYGYTF
. TRBJ1-1 TRBV28 . TGTGCCAGCAGTCATACAGGGAGCACTGAAGCTTTCTTT CASSHTGSTEAFF
TRBD1 TRBJ1-5 TRBV27 . TGTGCCAGCAGTGGGGGACAGTCCAATCAGCCCCAGCATTTT CASSGGQSNQPQHF
. TRBJ1-6 TRBV6-5 . TGTGCCAGCAGTCATCAGACAACTTATAATTCACCCCTCCACTTT CASSHQTTYNSPLHF
. TRBJ1-1 TRBV7-9 . TGTGCCAGCAGCTTAAGGAAGTTACAGCAGAACACTGAAGCTTTCTTT CASSLRKLQQNTEAFF
TRBD1 TRBJ1-1 TRBV7-9 . TGTGCCAGCAGCCCGGGACAGGTGAACACTGAAGCTTTCTTT CASSPGQVNTEAFF
. TRBJ1-2 TRBV2 . TGTGCCAGCAGTATCTCGGTGGGGGCGAATGGCTACACCTTC CASSISVGANGYTF
. TRBJ1-6 TRBV9 . TGTGCCAGCAGCGTGGATGACGGGCGGGGTTATAATTCACCCCTCCACTTT CASSVDDGRGYNSPLHF
. TRBJ2-3 TRBV30 . TGTGCCTGGAGTGCCTATAATCCCGATACGCAGTATTTT CAWSAYNPDTQYF
TRBD1 TRBJ2-7 TRBV29-1 . TGCAGCGTTGAGCCGGGCAGGGGGACAGGGAAGTACGAGCAGTACTTC CSVEPGRGTGKYEQYF
. TRBJ1-4 TRBV5-4 . TGTGCCAGCAGCGCCCCCGTCGCGGGGGAGATTGAAAAACTGTTTTTT CASSAPVAGEIEKLFF